This TCR beta chain stems from a study of cytomegalovirus exposure and HLA in healthy donors. Profiling relied on immunoSEQ multiplex PCR, and the TCRdb table lists in-frame clones only, not all of them. The table includes over 150,000 clones, roughly 89% detected once. The CDR3 consists of 13 residues. The germline V gene encodes CDR1 SNHLY and CDR2 FYNNEI. V lost 7 bases and J 5 bases, leaving 12 bases between the germline ends. This clone was seen more than once but under ten times. The sequencing sample was made of PBMCs. The chain links TRBV2 to TRBJ2-1, with D perhaps matching TRBD2 (6 bases). The sequence derives from a young woman in good health and CMV-seropositive. DNA for the CDR3: TGTGCCAGCACCGGGACTTCCCACAATGAGCAGTTCTTC. It translates to CASTGTSHNEQFF. Supplemented by reference TRBV2 and TRBJ2-1, the full variable domain reads EPEVTQTPSHQVTQMGQEVILRCVPISNHLYFYWYRQILGQKVEFLVSFYNNEISEKSEIFDDQFSVERPDGSNFTLKIRSTKLEDSAMYFCASTGTSHNEQFFGPGTRLTVL.